These T cell receptor beta chains were read from a single sample in a study of breast tumors, draining lymph nodes, adjacent tissues. TCRdb analysed the multiplex PCR reads with MiXCR anew, one entry per CDR3 protein. The sample carries about 150,000 distinct CDR3 sequences, 32% recorded once. Sequencing was carried out using axillary lymph node tissue. The receptor source for this set is a female donor with breast cancer. Some clones in this sample may be carry-over from other donors' samples. The CDR3 runs from the conserved cysteine through the conserved F or W. A D gene is named only where the DNA matches it firmly. Expanded clones are given a class, and other clones once, few, many or no size at all.

-,-,TRBJ2-1,TRBV4-1,TGCGCCAGCAGCCAACCCGGGAATCCCTACAATGAGCAGTTCTTC,CASSQPGNPYNEQFF
-,TRBD2,TRBJ2-7,TRBV2,TGTGCCAGCCCGGGGGGAGCTATCTACGAGCAGTACTTC,CASPGGAIYEQYF
medium-sized,-,TRBJ1-6,TRBV15,TGTGCCACCCGCAGGGGTACCTATAATTCACCCCTCCACTTT,CATRRGTYNSPLHF
many,-,TRBJ1-2,TRBV7-2,TGTGCCAGCAGCTTTCGGGGATCGTACGGCTACACCTTC,CASSFRGSYGYTF
many,-,TRBJ1-2,TRBV11-2,TGTGCCAGCAGCTTAGGGGGGCTGAAGTACACCTTC,CASSLGGLKYTF
-,TRBD2,TRBJ2-5,TRBV20-1,TGCAGTGCTAGCGCGGGGGGGGAGGAGACCCAGTACTTC,CSASAGGEETQYF
many,-,TRBJ2-6,TRBV12-3/TRBV12-4,TGTGCCAGCAGTTTCGTCTCGTCTGGGGCCAACGTCCTGACTTTC,CASSFVSSGANVLTF
many,TRBD1,TRBJ2-1,TRBV25-1,TGTGCCAGCAGCAGAGGGCTCGGGACAGGGGACTACAATGAGCAGTTCTTC,CASSRGLGTGDYNEQFF
-,TRBD1,TRBJ2-5,TRBV2,TGTGCCAGCAGGTGGGACAGGATCAGAGAAGAGACCCAGTACTTC,CASRWDRIREETQYF
many,TRBD1,TRBJ2-7,TRBV15,TGTGCCACCAGCACATCGGGACAGGGGGCGTTCAAGCAGTACTTC,CATSTSGQGAFKQYF
many,-,TRBJ2-5,TRBV20-1,TGCAGTGCCTACGAGAGGGGGACCCAGTACTTC,CSAYERGTQYF
many,-,TRBJ1-4,TRBV19,TGTGCCAGTGGTATTATGCTCAGTAGTGAAAAACTGTTTTTT,CASGIMLSSEKLFF
-,-,TRBJ1-1,TRBV20-1,TGCAGTGCTAGGTCAGGGTCTACTGAAGCTTTCTTT,CSARSGSTEAFF
few,TRBD1,TRBJ2-2,TRBV18,TGTGCCAGCTCACCACAGGACAGGGGCCCCCGGGGCACCGGGGAGCTGTTTTTT,CASSPQDRGPRGTGELFF
many,-,TRBJ2-2,TRBV20-1,TGCAGTGCTAGACCACTGACGAACACCGGGGAGCTGTTTTTT,CSARPLTNTGELFF
many,-,TRBJ2-2,TRBV2,TGTGCCAGCCTGACAGGGAACACCGGGGAGCTGTTTTTT,CASLTGNTGELFF
few,-,TRBJ2-5,TRBV6-1,TGTGCCAGCAGTCAACCGGGGAGCCGGGAGACCCAGTACTTC,CASSQPGSRETQYF
many,TRBD2,TRBJ2-3,TRBV28,TGTGCCAGCAGTTTAACTAGCGGGTCCACAGATACGCAGTATTTT,CASSLTSGSTDTQYF
-,TRBD1,TRBJ1-4,TRBV28,TGTGCCAGCAGTGTCAGGGGGACTGGTGAAAAACTGTTTTTT,CASSVRGTGEKLFF
many,-,TRBJ1-6,TRBV6-2/TRBV6-3,TGTGCCAGCAGGCTACAGCATGAACCCGCTTCACCCCTCCACTTT,CASRLQHEPASPLHF
many,TRBD1,TRBJ2-5,TRBV29-1,TGCAGCGCTCGTAGGGGGCCGGAGACCCAGTACTTC,CSARRGPETQYF
-,-,TRBJ2-1,TRBV29-1,TGCAGCGTTGCCTGGGACACCGACCTGATCTTC,CSVAWDTDLIF